The rows below give T cell receptor beta chains drawn from one sample of a study of T-cell reconstitution after alpha-beta-depleted transplantation in children. MiXCR was run by TCRdb on the PCR reads, yielding one entry per CDR3 protein. This repertoire shows around 300,000 distinct CDR3 sequences, 9.5% to 13% found once; its top ten account for around a quarter. The sample was peripheral blood, taken 180 days after TCRalphabeta/CD19-depleted stem cell transplant. Source of these receptors: a male patient aged 2-15 years who had a stem cell transplant for chronic granulomatous disease, so the T cells may come from the graft donor. Both conserved end residues are part of each CDR3. The D gene is left open where the match is weak.

V: TRBV12-3/TRBV12-4
J: TRBJ2-1
D: TRBD2
CDR3: CASSSPGLAGGKVYNEQFF

V: TRBV5-1
J: TRBJ2-3
D: TRBD2
CDR3: CASSYPKNREAGGPTDTQYF

V: TRBV7-2
J: TRBJ2-1
D: NA
CDR3: CASSFSLAGAVEQFF

V: TRBV4-2
J: TRBJ2-1
D: NA
CDR3: CASSLNSGSSYNEQFF

V: TRBV7-2
J: TRBJ1-4
D: NA
CDR3: CASSSDPTGPGEKLFF

V: TRBV5-4
J: TRBJ2-7
D: NA
CDR3: CASSLGGFEQYF

V: TRBV28
J: TRBJ2-3
D: NA
CDR3: CATRSVGEASQYF

V: TRBV12-3/TRBV12-4
J: TRBJ2-1
D: TRBD2
CDR3: CASRPRLAADNEQFF

V: TRBV12-5
J: TRBJ2-1
D: TRBD2
CDR3: CASGLGLAGGMGNEQFF

V: TRBV5-1
J: TRBJ2-2
D: NA
CDR3: CASSLDPWTGELFF

V: TRBV29-1
J: TRBJ2-1
D: TRBD2
CDR3: CSVEGLAGGIYNEQFF

V: TRBV20-1
J: TRBJ2-1
D: TRBD2
CDR3: CGILADSYNEQFF

V: TRBV28
J: TRBJ2-5
D: TRBD2
CDR3: CASSLTSGRAPETQYF

V: TRBV21-1
J: TRBJ1-5
D: NA
CDR3: CASSAVDRGKGNQPQHF

V: TRBV29-1
J: TRBJ2-7
D: NA
CDR3: CSVEDTVLRPYEQYF

V: TRBV28
J: TRBJ1-3
D: TRBD1
CDR3: CASSSGGSDGNTIYF

V: TRBV29-1
J: TRBJ2-3
D: NA
CDR3: CSVDGDATDTQYF

V: TRBV28
J: TRBJ2-5
D: NA
CDR3: CASGGVTQYF

V: TRBV21-1
J: TRBJ2-3
D: NA
CDR3: CASSNRLAGACTDTQYF

V: TRBV7-9
J: TRBJ1-2
D: NA
CDR3: CASSLDLGNGYTF

V: TRBV20-1
J: TRBJ1-6
D: NA
CDR3: CSARMDVSYNSPLHF

V: TRBV5-4
J: TRBJ2-2
D: TRBD2
CDR3: CASSLAVLAGSNTGELFF

V: TRBV5-1
J: TRBJ2-2
D: NA
CDR3: CASSGTGELFF

V: TRBV7-9
J: TRBJ2-2
D: NA
CDR3: CASSRRMGDGGELFF

V: TRBV4-3
J: TRBJ1-3
D: NA
CDR3: CASSQDRAFSGNTIYF

V: TRBV29-1
J: TRBJ2-1
D: TRBD2
CDR3: CSVDPPSGGSKSPEQFF

V: TRBV20-1
J: TRBJ2-5
D: TRBD2
CDR3: CSAVGLAGPRGETQYF

V: TRBV15
J: TRBJ2-2
D: NA
CDR3: CATSRDYGVPNTGELFF

V: TRBV4-1
J: TRBJ2-7
D: NA
CDR3: CASSQGPWTGGDEQYF

V: TRBV5-1
J: TRBJ2-5
D: NA
CDR3: CASSQVRGETQYF

V: TRBV5-1
J: TRBJ2-4
D: NA
CDR3: CASSSTVVGAKNIQYF

V: TRBV18
J: TRBJ2-1
D: TRBD2
CDR3: CASSPPGVAGAEGQFF

V: TRBV7-3
J: TRBJ2-5
D: TRBD1
CDR3: CASSPTDRGRRETQYF

V: TRBV5-8
J: TRBJ1-5
D: TRBD1
CDR3: CASSLALTGQPQHF

V: TRBV12-3/TRBV12-4
J: TRBJ2-3
D: NA
CDR3: CASRFEGSKEEWEDTQYF

V: TRBV20-1
J: TRBJ2-7
D: NA
CDR3: CSASGTLTSEQYF

V: TRBV4-2
J: TRBJ2-7
D: TRBD2
CDR3: CASSQPGTRDEQYF

V: TRBV10-1
J: TRBJ1-1
D: TRBD1
CDR3: CASSEGQGGVTEAFF

V: TRBV7-2
J: TRBJ2-3
D: TRBD2
CDR3: CASSFSLAGPTDTQYF

V: TRBV20-1
J: TRBJ1-1
D: TRBD1
CDR3: CSASKEGANTEAFF

V: TRBV5-1
J: TRBJ2-3
D: NA
CDR3: CASSLIPMGSGPSTDTQYF

V: TRBV11-1
J: TRBJ2-1
D: TRBD2
CDR3: CASSPRTSDGEQFF

V: TRBV7-2
J: TRBJ1-1
D: NA
CDR3: CASIEGRTGTEAFF

V: TRBV19
J: TRBJ1-1
D: TRBD1
CDR3: CASRDRINTEAFF

V: TRBV20-1
J: TRBJ2-1
D: NA
CDR3: CSAEGLGIEQFF

V: TRBV7-6
J: TRBJ2-2
D: TRBD2
CDR3: CASSMGLAGVAGELFF

V: TRBV11-2
J: TRBJ2-1
D: TRBD1
CDR3: CASSLKTGGQHNEQFF

V: TRBV12-3/TRBV12-4
J: TRBJ2-3
D: TRBD2
CDR3: CASRGSGRPTDTQYF

V: TRBV7-9
J: TRBJ1-3
D: TRBD1
CDR3: CASSSGTGGNTIYF

V: TRBV7-9
J: TRBJ2-3
D: NA
CDR3: CASSSRDTDTQYF